This T cell receptor (beta chain) emerged from a study of blood T cell repertoires in COVID-19 (dated by TCRdb to about 2020). Study-wide context: Samples from collaborators originated in the United States, Italy and Spain and spanned both the acute and convalescent phases of COVID-19. The material from the prospective study consisted of cDNA or gDNA derived from T cells, B-cell-depleted T cells, or PBMCs. The dataset comprised deeply sampled blood TCRbeta repertoires from subjects exposed to, actively infected with, or recovered from COVID-19. The repertoires were released in a freely available public database meant as a resource for research on the immune response to SARS-CoV-2. Samples were obtained from the ongoing ImmuneRACE study (first 160 participants) and from over 1,000 subjects provided by 6 global collaborators. Nearly every sample came with metadata listing a de-identified subject ID, COVID-19 status, age in years and sex. HLA class I and class II types, where available, came from metadata supplied by the sample provider rather than from assay-based typing. Results and caveats for the whole study, not just this receptor: How much clinical and demographic metadata was included differed by source and by participant, and the metadata was provided uncurated.

TCRbeta CDR3 regions were amplified from genomic DNA using the immunoSEQ Assay, a bias-controlled multiplex PCR. Under the source paper's analysis protocol: The number of nucleated cells in each sample was estimated by amplification of reference gene primers within the assay. To quantify the absolute abundance of each unique TCRbeta CDR3 rearrangement, sequence reads were collapsed and filtered. Productive Simpson clonality was computed per sample as the square root of Simpson's diversity index over productive rearrangements. TCRdb stores this immuneACCESS table with in-frame sequences only. Part of the clones is absent; in the studies checked, under half of the shortfall reflects unresolved V genes, and no reason is known for the rest. Clone size and V and J calls were adopted from that table, with D and trimming inferred from the DNA. In all, the sample holds 95,000 to 100,000 clones, and 81% of those were seen once. The top ten constitute roughly 10% of the sample.

A word on this clone: The antigen it binds to is not known. No much larger clonotype is one base removed from it; base qualities were not supplied.

Collaborating institutions collected whole blood in K2EDTA tubes following their own protocols. For TCRbeta analysis, collaborators shipped samples in one of three forms: frozen whole blood, isolated PBMCs, or DNA extracted from either of those sample types. From cysteine to phenylalanine, the CDR3 is 21 amino acids long. Of the read, only the CDR3 DNA is kept; its 63 bases are in frame from base 1. Here V drops 0 bases and J drops 6 bases, and the junction holds 20 bases not matched to any gene. CDR1 and CDR2 were assigned from the germline V gene as SGDLS and YYNGEE. The source material was peripheral blood. The source is an elderly woman with acute or convalescent COVID-19. The sequence joins TRBV9 to TRBJ2-3; TRBD2 aligns with 12 central bases. CDR3 protein: CASSVAGSASGGANPWDTQYF. The nucleotide sequence is TGTGCCAGCAGCGTAGCCGGGAGTGCTAGCGGGGGGGCAAATCCTTGGGATACGCAGTATTTT.